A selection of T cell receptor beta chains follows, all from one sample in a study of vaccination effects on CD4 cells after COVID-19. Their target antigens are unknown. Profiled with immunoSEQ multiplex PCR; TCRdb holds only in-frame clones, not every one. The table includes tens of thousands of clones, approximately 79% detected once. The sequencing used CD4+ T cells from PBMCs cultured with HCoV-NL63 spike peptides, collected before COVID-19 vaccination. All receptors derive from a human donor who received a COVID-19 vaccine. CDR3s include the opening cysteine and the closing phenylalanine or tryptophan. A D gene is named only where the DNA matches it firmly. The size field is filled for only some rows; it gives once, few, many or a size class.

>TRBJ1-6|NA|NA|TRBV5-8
CASRKQGLNSPLHF
TGTGCCAGCAGGAAACAGGGCCTTAATTCACCCCTCCACTTT
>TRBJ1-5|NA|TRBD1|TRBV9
CASSVGQGAQPQHF
TGTGCCAGCAGCGTAGGGCAGGGGGCTCAGCCCCAGCATTTT
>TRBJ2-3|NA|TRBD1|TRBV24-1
CATSDSTYRGSTDTQYF
TGTGCCACCAGTGATTCCACTTACAGGGGTTCCACAGATACGCAGTATTTT
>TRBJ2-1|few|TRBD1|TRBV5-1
CASSLTPGQSYNEQFF
TGCGCCAGCAGCTTGACCCCGGGACAGAGCTACAATGAGCAGTTCTTC
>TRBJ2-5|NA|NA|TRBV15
CATSIGKQETQYF
TGTGCCACCAGCATAGGCAAGCAAGAGACCCAGTACTTC
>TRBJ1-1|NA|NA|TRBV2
CASIEFGQGNTEAFF
TGTGCCAGCATAGAGTTCGGGCAGGGTAACACTGAAGCTTTCTTT
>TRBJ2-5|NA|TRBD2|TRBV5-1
CASSLVGGETQYF
TGCGCCAGCAGCTTGGTGGGGGGGGAGACCCAGTACTTC
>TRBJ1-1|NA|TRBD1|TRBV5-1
CASSYRGSVNTEAFF
TGCGCCAGCAGCTACAGGGGTTCGGTGAACACTGAAGCTTTCTTT
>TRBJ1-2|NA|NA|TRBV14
CASSQGGHYGYTF
TGTGCCAGCAGCCAAGGGGGACACTATGGCTACACCTTC
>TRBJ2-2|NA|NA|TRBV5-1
CASGQGAANTGELFF
TGCGCCAGCGGCCAGGGAGCAGCGAACACCGGGGAGCTGTTTTTT
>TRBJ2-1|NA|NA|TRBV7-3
CASSLIATANEQFF
TGTGCCAGCAGCTTAATAGCGACAGCCAATGAGCAGTTCTTC
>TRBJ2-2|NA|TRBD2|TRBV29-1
CSASGTSVFTGELFF
TGCAGCGCCTCCGGGACTAGCGTCTTCACCGGGGAGCTGTTTTTT
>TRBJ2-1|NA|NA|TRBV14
CASSRGLSRYNEQFF
TGTGCCAGCAGCCGCGGACTATCCCGCTACAATGAGCAGTTCTTC
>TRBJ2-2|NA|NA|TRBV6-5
CASTDRARGTGELFF
TGTGCCAGCACCGACAGGGCCCGGGGGACCGGGGAGCTGTTTTTT
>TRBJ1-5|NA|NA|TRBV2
CASSEFLASGQPQHF
TGTGCCAGCAGTGAGTTTCTGGCATCGGGTCAGCCCCAGCATTTT
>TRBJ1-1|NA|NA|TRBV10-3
CAISDGQADTEAFF
TGTGCCATCAGTGACGGGCAGGCGGACACTGAAGCTTTCTTT
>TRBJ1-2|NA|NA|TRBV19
CASRASDGYTF
TGTGCCAGTAGGGCAAGCGATGGCTACACCTTC
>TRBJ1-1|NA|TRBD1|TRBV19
CASGRDRDTEAFF
TGTGCCAGCGGCCGGGACAGGGATACTGAAGCTTTCTTT
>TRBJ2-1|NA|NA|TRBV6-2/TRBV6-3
CASTPQSSYNEQFF
TGTGCCAGCACCCCACAGAGCTCCTACAATGAGCAGTTCTTC
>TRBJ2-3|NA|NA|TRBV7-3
CASLPQYF
TGTGCCAGCCTCCCCCAGTATTTT
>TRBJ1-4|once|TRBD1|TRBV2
CASMRGQEKLFF
TGTGCCAGCATGAGGGGACAGGAAAAACTGTTTTTT
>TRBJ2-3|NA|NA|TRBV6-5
CASRTTVTDTQYF
TGTGCCAGCAGGACGACAGTCACAGATACGCAGTATTTT
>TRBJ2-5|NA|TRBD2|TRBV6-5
CASSRTSNTETQYF
TGTGCCAGCAGTAGGACTAGCAATACGGAGACCCAGTACTTC
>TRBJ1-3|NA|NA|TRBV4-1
CASSRTTGLTGNTIYF
TGCGCCAGCAGTCGCACCACAGGGCTTACTGGAAACACCATATATTTT
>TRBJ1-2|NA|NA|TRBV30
CAWTHDLGDGYTF
TGTGCCTGGACTCACGATCTGGGGGATGGCTACACCTTC
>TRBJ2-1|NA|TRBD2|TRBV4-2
CASSLGTSGGQDNEQFF
TGTGCCAGCAGCCTCGGGACTAGCGGGGGGCAAGACAATGAGCAGTTCTTC
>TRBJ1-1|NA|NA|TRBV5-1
CASSSGTSNTEAFF
TGCGCCAGCAGTTCCGGGACATCGAACACTGAAGCTTTCTTT
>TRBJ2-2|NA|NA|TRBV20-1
CSANDRTKNTGELFF
TGCAGTGCTAATGATCGGACTAAGAACACCGGGGAGCTGTTTTTT
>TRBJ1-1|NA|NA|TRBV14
CASRQSGVNTEAFF
TGTGCCAGCAGGCAATCAGGGGTGAACACTGAAGCTTTCTTT
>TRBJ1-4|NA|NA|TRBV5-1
CASSRTLHNEKLFF
TGCGCCAGCAGTCGGACCCTTCACAATGAAAAACTGTTTTTT